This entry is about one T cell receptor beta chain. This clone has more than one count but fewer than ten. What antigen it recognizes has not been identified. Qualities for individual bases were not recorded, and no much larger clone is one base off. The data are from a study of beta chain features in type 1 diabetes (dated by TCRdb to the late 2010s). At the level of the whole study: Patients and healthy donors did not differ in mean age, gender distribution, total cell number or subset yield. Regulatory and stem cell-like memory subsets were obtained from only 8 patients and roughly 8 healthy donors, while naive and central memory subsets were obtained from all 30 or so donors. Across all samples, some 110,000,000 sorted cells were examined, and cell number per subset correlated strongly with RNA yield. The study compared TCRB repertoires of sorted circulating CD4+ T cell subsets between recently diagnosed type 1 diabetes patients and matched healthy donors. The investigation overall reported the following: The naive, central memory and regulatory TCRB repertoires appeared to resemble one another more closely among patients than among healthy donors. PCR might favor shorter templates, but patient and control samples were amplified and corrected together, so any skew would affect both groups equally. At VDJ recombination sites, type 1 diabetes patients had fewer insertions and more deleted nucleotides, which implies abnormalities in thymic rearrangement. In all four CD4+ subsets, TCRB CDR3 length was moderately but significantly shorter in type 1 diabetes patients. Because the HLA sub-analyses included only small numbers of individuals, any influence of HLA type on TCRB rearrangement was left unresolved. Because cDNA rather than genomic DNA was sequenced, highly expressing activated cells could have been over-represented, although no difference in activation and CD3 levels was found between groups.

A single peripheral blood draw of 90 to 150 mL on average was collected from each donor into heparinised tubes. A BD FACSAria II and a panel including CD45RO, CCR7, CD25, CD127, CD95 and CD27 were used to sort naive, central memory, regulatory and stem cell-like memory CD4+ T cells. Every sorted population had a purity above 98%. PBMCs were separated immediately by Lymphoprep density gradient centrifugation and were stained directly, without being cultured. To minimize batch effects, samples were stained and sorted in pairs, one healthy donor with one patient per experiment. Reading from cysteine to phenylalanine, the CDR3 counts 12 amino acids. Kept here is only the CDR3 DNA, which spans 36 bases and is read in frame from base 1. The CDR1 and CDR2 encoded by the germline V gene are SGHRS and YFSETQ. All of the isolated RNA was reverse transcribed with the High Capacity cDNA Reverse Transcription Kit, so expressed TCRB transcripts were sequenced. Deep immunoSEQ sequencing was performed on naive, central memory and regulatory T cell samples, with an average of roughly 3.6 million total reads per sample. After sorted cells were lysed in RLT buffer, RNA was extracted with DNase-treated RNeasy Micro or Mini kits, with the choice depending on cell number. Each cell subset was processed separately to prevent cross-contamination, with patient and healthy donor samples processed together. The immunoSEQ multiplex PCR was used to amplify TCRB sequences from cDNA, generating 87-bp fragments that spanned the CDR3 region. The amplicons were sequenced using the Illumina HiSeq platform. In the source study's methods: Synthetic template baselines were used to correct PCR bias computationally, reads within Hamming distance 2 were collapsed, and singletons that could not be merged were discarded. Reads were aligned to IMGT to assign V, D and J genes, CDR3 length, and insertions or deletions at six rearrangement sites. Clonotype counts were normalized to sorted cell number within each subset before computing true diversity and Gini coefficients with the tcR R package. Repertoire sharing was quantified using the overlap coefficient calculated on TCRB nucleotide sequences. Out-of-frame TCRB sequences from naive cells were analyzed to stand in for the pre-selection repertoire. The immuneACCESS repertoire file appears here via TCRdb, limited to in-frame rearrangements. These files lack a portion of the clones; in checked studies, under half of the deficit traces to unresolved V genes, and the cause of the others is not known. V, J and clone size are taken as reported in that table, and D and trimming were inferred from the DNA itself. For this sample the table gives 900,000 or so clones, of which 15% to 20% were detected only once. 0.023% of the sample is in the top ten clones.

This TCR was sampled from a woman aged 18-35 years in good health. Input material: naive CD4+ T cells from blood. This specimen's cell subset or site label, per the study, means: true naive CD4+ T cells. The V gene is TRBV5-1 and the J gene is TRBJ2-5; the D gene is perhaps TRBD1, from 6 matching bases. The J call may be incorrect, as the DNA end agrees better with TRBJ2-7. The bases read TGCGCCAGCAGACTCGGGACAAACGAGCAGTACTTC. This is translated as CASRLGTNEQYF.